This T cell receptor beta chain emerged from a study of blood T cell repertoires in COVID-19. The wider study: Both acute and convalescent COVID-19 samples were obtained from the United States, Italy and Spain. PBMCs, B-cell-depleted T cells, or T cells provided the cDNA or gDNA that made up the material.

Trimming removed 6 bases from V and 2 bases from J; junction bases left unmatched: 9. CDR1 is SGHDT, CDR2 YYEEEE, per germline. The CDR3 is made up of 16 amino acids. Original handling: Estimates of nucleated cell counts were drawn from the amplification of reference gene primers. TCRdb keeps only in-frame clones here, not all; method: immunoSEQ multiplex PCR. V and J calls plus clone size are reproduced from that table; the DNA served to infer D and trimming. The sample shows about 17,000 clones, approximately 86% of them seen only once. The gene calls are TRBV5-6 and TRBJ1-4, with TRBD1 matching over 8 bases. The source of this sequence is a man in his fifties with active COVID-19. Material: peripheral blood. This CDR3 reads CASIRRTGSTNEKLFF. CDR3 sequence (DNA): TGTGCCAGCATCCGGAGGACAGGGTCCACTAATGAAAAACTGTTTTTT.